This T cell receptor (beta chain) was sequenced during a study of spatial heterogeneity in lung cancer. The time point is: blood at routine non-recurrence follow-up after resection. Findings and limits, study-wide: There were more appearances of ubiquitous expanded tumor TCRs in blood at resection than at follow-up.

Germline loops: CDR1 SGHDT, CDR2 YYEEEE. This CDR3 spans 15 amino acids. V gave up 5 bases and J gave up 3 bases, with 15 bases separating them. To note about this clonotype: The target antigen is unknown.

A distinct unique molecular identifier was carried by each TCR cDNA molecule. TCRdb ran MiXCR on the 5' RACE reads and lists one entry per CDR3 protein. In the table there are nearly 95,000 distinct CDR3 sequences, 15% to 20% of which are singletons. Sequenced material: PBMCs, taken at follow-up. This TCR derives from a male donor with early-stage non-small cell lung cancer. The chain couples TRBV5-6 to TRBJ2-1; D not certain. The CDR3 is CASSTGSLSYNEQFF. In nucleotides, the CDR3 is TGTGCCAGCAGTACCGGGTCGCTCAGCTACAATGAGCAGTTCTTC.